This T cell receptor beta chain was sequenced for a study of shared clonotypes between healthy human individuals. Study in general: A donor's plate count was three for CD4 naive and three for CD4 memory; CD8 naive had two and CD8 memory one.

The data were produced by immunoSEQ multiplex PCR, yet TCRdb's version contains in-frame clones alone and is incomplete. The repertoire holds 2 million to 2.5 million clones, with just under 95% as singletons. General study findings and limits: Generally, estimated richness proved larger in naive subsets than it did in memory subsets.

Of note for this clone: Its cognate antigen is unknown.

V was shortened by 5 bases and J by 5 bases, with 16 bases between the two germline ends. The CDR3 extends over 14 amino acids. CDR1 MNHNY and CDR2 SVGAGI come from the germline V gene (reference sequence). The rearrangement links TRBV6-6 to TRBJ2-7; tentative D call: TRBD1 (6 bases). This clonotype was obtained from a young man in good health. Some clones in this sample may be carry-over from other donors' samples. Sequencing was performed on naive CD4+ T cells from PBMCs. As to subset: CD45RA+ positively selected. The CDR3 spells CASSQRTAGDEQYF. The CDR3 DNA follows: TGTGCCAGCAGTCAGCGGACAGCCGGCGACGAGCAGTACTTC.